This T cell receptor (beta chain) comes out of a study of CD4 T cells in relation to SARS-CoV-2 and coronaviruses. Across the whole study: PBMCs were cultured with antigen for roughly 11 days before TCR beta sequencing.

Clones were read by immunoSEQ multiplex PCR, and TCRdb kept only the in-frame ones, dropping some. Seen here are 20,000 to 25,000 clones, 74% observed once, and the top ten hold roughly 12%. This CDR3 has 17 amino acids. V was clipped by 0 bases and J by 3 bases; unmatched bases: 11. Germline CDR1 LGHDT, CDR2 YNNKEL (reference sequence). CD4+ T cells from unexposed donors were obtained before the COVID-19 pandemic (2011-2018). CD4+ T cells were isolated from the cells after less than 13 days of culture. As to this clone: What it binds is unknown.

This clonotype was sampled from a human donor in good health. The chain combines TRBV3-1 (or the pseudogene TRBV3-2) with TRBJ2-7, with TRBD2 identical over 7 bases. Sample: CD4+ T cells from PBMCs, cultured in vitro. The CDR3 spells CASSQDPTAAGYYEQYF. In DNA, the CDR3 is TGTGCCAGCAGCCAAGACCCAACCGCAGCGGGGTACTACGAGCAGTACTTC.